This T cell receptor (beta chain) was captured by sequencing in a study of regulatory T cells in long-lasting Graves disease. Points from the study as a whole: Persistent disease samples used TRBV28, TRBJ1-2 and TRBJ2-5 preferentially.

Construction of TCR beta libraries relied on iRepertoire HTBI primers and on Arm-PCR targeting CDR3 regions. Each CDR3 protein gets one entry after TCRdb re-called the multiplex PCR reads with MiXCR. The sample yields 680,000 or so distinct CDR3 sequences, approximately 15% seen once. The ends lost 7 bases at V and 1 base at J; junction bases unmatched: 6. Germline CDR1 and CDR2: DFQATT and SNEGSKA (reference sequence). The CDR3 length is 13 residues. This clonotype appeared many times. As yet, its antigen is unknown. Time point defined: newly diagnosed GD, antithyroid drugs for less than 3 months. PBMC RNA was the source of the TCR library. The same specimen was also included in a second study, on T cells in Graves' hyperthyroidism and ophthalmopathy.

The sequencing here drew on peripheral blood mononuclear cells (PBMCs), taken at new diagnosis, from a patient treated with antithyroid drugs. This chain connects TRBV20-1 to TRBJ1-1; 7 bases agree with TRBD1. This receptor was taken from a woman aged 25-40 years with Graves disease. The CDR3 is CSVPNRGNTEAFF. The CDR3 DNA reads TGCAGTGTCCCCAACAGGGGGAACACTGAAGCTTTCTTT.